This T cell receptor (beta chain) was profiled in a study of identical twins. The study, taken as a whole, reports: Models predicted too little out-of-frame TCR alpha sharing in monozygotic twins.

Points on this clonotype: The antigen is not known.

Healthy Caucasians provided all donations. Each cDNA held unique molecular identifiers, and template switching gave it a universal primer site. TCRdb re-called the 5' RACE reads through MiXCR, storing one row per CDR3 protein. The repertoire includes 450,000 or so distinct CDR3 sequences, around 24% of them detected once, and about 2.9% sits in the top ten. V was pared by 5 bases and J by 6 bases, with 5 bases of the junction left unmatched. This CDR3 comprises 15 residues. Looked up from germline, CDR1 is MNHEY and CDR2 is SVGEGT. The sample was also linked to a second study, of T cells expressing NK-cell markers. That paper notes: There were seven HCMV-seropositive donors and one seronegative donor among the eight sequenced.

The sequencing input was CD4+ T cells sorted from blood. The V and J genes are TRBV6-2 or TRBV6-3 and TRBJ2-1; 12 nucleotides line up with TRBD2. The receptor's source is a woman aged 18-29 years in good health. The CDR3 is CASSRGLAGTNEQFF. The CDR3 DNA sequence: TGTGCCAGCAGTCGCGGACTAGCGGGAACCAATGAGCAGTTCTTC.